Shown below are 26 T cell receptor beta chains from a single sample sequenced in a study of blood T cells in healthy people across ages. Through a sample-barcoded 5' primer and a J-beta primer mix, a second PCR was run for roughly 7 to 11 cycles. MiXCR was run by TCRdb on the 5' RACE reads, yielding one entry per CDR3 protein. The sample shows more than 750,000 distinct CDR3 sequences, 25% to 35% of them seen only once. These data were also filed under a second study, of T cells of mothers and their children.

Input material: blood. The source of these receptors is a woman in her forties in good health.

This clonotype was counted between two and nine times. The V call is TRBV18, the J call TRBJ1-3, with TRBD1 matching 7 bases. CDR3 length: 16 residues. V lost 4 bases, J lost 2 bases, and 8 bases stayed unmatched. The germline gives CDR1 KGHSH, CDR2 LQKENI. CDR3 sequence reads: CASSRSTGDAGNTIYF. The CDR3, as DNA: TGTGCCAGCTCACGATCAACAGGGGATGCTGGAAACACCATATATTTT.

A few counts support this clonotype. The chain uses TRBV29-1 and TRBJ1-3; 7 positions match TRBD1. This CDR3 has 13 amino acids. The ends lost 7 bases at V and 4 bases at J; junction bases unmatched: 7. From germline, CDR1 is SQVTM and CDR2 ANQGSEA. The CDR3 sequence is CSARQGGGNTIYF. CDR3 DNA sequence: TGCAGCGCCAGACAGGGAGGGGGAAACACCATATATTTT.

This chain uses TRBV9 with TRBJ1-2, with TRBD1 matching 7 bases. The CDR3 spans 15 residues. The junction had 6 bases not matched to a gene; V was cut back by 0 bases and J by 4 bases. Germline lookup yields CDR1 SGDLS and CDR2 YYNGEE. The CDR3: CASSVGQGDSYGYTF. Written as DNA, the CDR3 is TGTGCCAGCAGCGTAGGACAGGGAGATTCCTATGGCTACACCTTC.

This chain uses TRBV27 with TRBJ2-2; 9 bases align to TRBD2. The CDR3 covers 14 residues. V was pared by 7 bases and J by 0 bases, with 0 bases of the junction left unmatched. Germline lookup yields CDR1 MNHEY and CDR2 SMNVEV (reference sequence). CDR3 region: CASIAGANTGELFF. CDR3 DNA: TGTGCCAGCATAGCGGGGGCGAACACCGGGGAGCTGTTTTTT.

V and J are TRBV7-2 and TRBJ2-3; TRBD2 is a possible D gene (6 bases). This CDR3 comprises 17 residues. V was pared by 5 bases and J by 2 bases, with 20 bases between. CDR1 SGHTA and CDR2 FQGNSA come from the germline V gene. Here the CDR3 DNA reads TGTGCCAGCAGCCCCAGGACCGCGGGGTCCTACACAGATACGCAGTATTTT. Translation: CASSPRTAGSYTDTQYF.

This clonotype was seen many times. V and J are TRBV5-1 and TRBJ2-1; 12 positions match TRBD2. Losses at the gene ends were 2 bases for V and 9 bases for J; bases not matched to a gene: 6. CDR3 length: 15 residues. Germline V gene data show CDR1 as SGHRS and CDR2 as YFSETQ. This chain's CDR3 is CASSLKASGGGEQFF. CDR3 bases: TGCGCCAGCAGCTTAAAGGCTAGCGGGGGGGGTGAGCAGTTCTTC.

The rearrangement joins TRBV12-3 or TRBV12-4 to TRBJ2-3; D not resolved. CDR3 length: 13 amino acids. V was clipped by 3 bases and J by 2 bases, with 6 bases between them. The CDR3 region is CASSLVYTDTQYF. The CDR3 DNA reads as TGTGCCAGCAGTTTGGTATACACAGATACGCAGTATTTT.

This clonotype came up a few times. This chain uses TRBV20-1 with TRBJ1-1, with 7 nucleotides matching TRBD1. The CDR3 has 14 amino acids. CDR1 is DFQATT, CDR2 SNEGSKA, per germline (reference sequence). With V trimmed by 3 bases and J by 6 bases, 10 bases remained unmatched. CDR3 amino acids: CSASGGQVLAEAFF. The CDR3 bases are TGCAGTGCTAGTGGAGGACAGGTATTGGCTGAAGCTTTCTTT.

Remarks on this clonotype: A single base separates this from a much larger clone, so it may be a read error. The chain recombines TRBV4-1 with TRBJ2-1; the D is unclear. The end of the DNA fits TRBJ2-7 better, so the J call may be wrong. The CDR3 is made up of 13 amino acids. Germline values: CDR1 MGHRA, CDR2 YSYEKL. The CDR3 spells CASSQDPYNEQYF. CDR3 nucleotide sequence: TGCGCCAGCAGCCAAGATCCCTACAATGAGCAGTACTTC.

This clonotype occurred a few times. This chain connects TRBV28 to TRBJ1-2, with D possibly matching TRBD1 (6 bases). V shed 7 bases and J shed 4 bases, with 16 bases lying between them. Germline V gene sequence: CDR1 MDHEN, CDR2 SYDVKM. The CDR3 contains 14 residues. DNA for the CDR3: TGTGCCAGCAATTTCGAGGGGGGGACCTATGGCTACACCTTC. Protein product: CASNFEGGTYGYTF.

In this sample, this clonotype turned up a few times. The chain has TRBV7-8 and TRBJ1-5; no reliable D call. Per germline, CDR1 SGHVS and CDR2 FQNEAQ. V was pared by 1 base and J by 5 bases, with 12 bases between. This CDR3 has 15 amino acids. The CDR3 spells CASSLGSGVHQPQHF. Written as DNA, the CDR3 is TGTGCCAGCAGCTTAGGCTCAGGAGTGCATCAGCCCCAGCATTTT. Variable domain in full (rest from reference TRBV7-8 and TRBJ1-5): GAGVSQSPRYKVAKRGQDVALRCDPISGHVSLFWYQQALGQGPEFLTYFQNEAQLDKSGLPSDRFFAERPEGSVSTLKIQRTQQEDSAVYLCASSLGSGVHQPQHFGDGTRLSIL.

The chain links TRBV10-3 to TRBJ2-5; the D is unclear. Germline V lookup: CDR1 ENHRY, CDR2 SYGVKD. Trimming shortened V by 6 bases and J by 4 bases, and 9 bases separated the two germline ends. There are 12 residues in the CDR3. Written as DNA, the CDR3 is TGTGCCATCAGCACCACCGGAGAGACCCAGTACTTC. It translates to CAISTTGETQYF.

This clonotype was seen a handful of times. An end of the junction does not agree with germline; a read error may underlie this. This chain joins TRBV3-1 and TRBJ2-1, with D possibly TRBD2 on 6 matching bases. The CDR3 length is 13 residues. The V gene's germline CDR1 is LGHDT and CDR2 YNNKEL (reference sequence). The CDR3 nucleotides read TGTGCCAGCAGCGGGACTTTATACAATGAGCAATTCTTC. It encodes CASSGTLYNEQFF.

This clonotype was found a few times. This chain joins TRBV28 and TRBJ2-7, with 13 bases lining up with TRBD2. Gene TRBJ2-5 matches the end of the DNA better, so the J call may be wrong. The length of the CDR3 is 17 residues. The germline CDR1 and CDR2 sequences are MDHEN and SYDVKM. CDR3 amino acids: CASSSWTSGGTKETQYF. CDR3 nucleotide sequence: TGTGCCAGCAGTTCGTGGACTAGCGGGGGCACGAAAGAGACCCAGTACTTC.

This clonotype was recorded at least ten times. This chain joins TRBV6-6 and TRBJ2-7, with D possibly being TRBD2 (5 bases). Germline lookup yields CDR1 MNHNY and CDR2 SVGAGI (reference sequence). The CDR3 runs to 14 residues. Trimming pared 0 bases from V and 5 bases from J, leaving 11 bases between. In DNA, the CDR3 is TGTGCCAGCAGTTACTCTCGGGGTATCAACGAGCAGTACTTC. It encodes CASSYSRGINEQYF.

This clonotype showed up many times. This chain uses TRBV20-1 with TRBJ1-2, with D maybe TRBD1 (5 bases). V was trimmed by 0 bases and J by 4 bases, leaving 12 bases between them. Germline V gene sequence: CDR1 DFQATT, CDR2 SNEGSKA (reference sequence). This CDR3 spans 14 amino acids. The CDR3 reads CSARDGRALYGYTF. In DNA form, the CDR3 reads TGCAGTGCTAGAGATGGCAGGGCTCTCTATGGCTACACCTTC.

This clonotype was recorded at least ten times. The chain links TRBV6-6 to TRBJ2-7, with D maybe TRBD2 (5 bases). This CDR3 spans 12 amino acids. The V gene lost 10 bases and the J gene lost 2 bases, with 12 bases spanning the gap. Germline CDR1 and CDR2: MNHNY and SVGAGI (reference sequence). The DNA of the CDR3 is TGTGCCACTCGGGGTGTGACCTACGAGCAGTACTTC. Its translation is CATRGVTYEQYF.

The chain is built from TRBV12-3 or TRBV12-4 and TRBJ2-7; 9 bases align to TRBD2. The CDR3 spans 14 residues. Trimming cost V 5 bases and J 6 bases; bases outside gene matches: 8. Here the CDR3 DNA reads TGTGCCAGCAGTACGGGCGGGGGGGCCCCCGAGCAGTACTTC. Translation: CASSTGGGAPEQYF.

The chain recombines TRBV7-6 with TRBJ1-5; maybe TRBD1 (5 bases). The CDR3 extends over 16 amino acids. CDR1 and CDR2 from the germline V gene are SGHVS and FNYEAQ. Trimming stripped 1 base from V and 4 bases from J, with 14 bases between. The CDR3: CASSLGTGETNQPQHF. Written as DNA, the CDR3 is TGTGCCAGCAGCTTAGGCACAGGAGAGACTAATCAGCCCCAGCATTTT.

The chain uses TRBV20-1 and TRBJ2-5, with 7 bases lining up with TRBD2. The CDR3 runs to 14 residues. The V gene's germline CDR1 is DFQATT and CDR2 SNEGSKA (reference sequence). Germline trimming cut 5 bases from V and 2 bases from J; bases unmatched to any gene: 8. This chain's CDR3 is CSAAVWTSQETQYF. DNA for the CDR3: TGCAGTGCTGCGGTCTGGACTAGTCAAGAGACCCAGTACTTC.

Concerning this clonotype itself: One end of the junction varies from germline; a read error may be responsible. The V call is TRBV9, the J call TRBJ2-2; D is unresolved. Germline CDR1 and CDR2: SGDLS and YYNGEE. This CDR3 spans 13 amino acids. CDR3 nucleotides: TGTACCAGCAGCGTAGATCTGTCCGGGGAGCTGTTTTTT. Protein: CTSSVDLSGELFF.

This clonotype was detected ten times or more. The CDR3 DNA reads TGCAGCGTTCGACTAGACAATGAGCAGTTCTTC. Its translation is CSVRLDNEQFF. The chain has TRBV29-1 and TRBJ2-1; D might be TRBD2 (6 bases). The germline V gene has CDR1 SQVTM and CDR2 ANQGSEA. The CDR3 covers 11 residues. Trimming took 5 bases from V and 5 from J, leaving 7 bases between them.

CDR3 in amino acids: CASSLYDGVGNEQFF. The CDR3 coding sequence is TGTGCCAGCAGCTTATATGACGGGGTGGGAAATGAGCAGTTCTTC. The chain employs TRBV7-2 and TRBJ2-1; D is perhaps TRBD2 (5 bases). Between the trimmed V and J ends, which lost 2 bases and 7 bases, there was a span of 15 bases. CDR1 and CDR2 from the germline V gene are SGHTA and FQGNSA. CDR3 length equals 15 residues. Full variable domain (remainder filled in from reference TRBV7-2 and TRBJ2-1): GAGVSQSPSNKVTEKGKDVELRCDPISGHTALYWYRQSLGQGLEFLIYFQGNSAPDKSGLPSDRFSAERTGGSVSTLTIQRTQQEDSAVYLCASSLYDGVGNEQFFGPGTRLTVL.

The sample holds a few counts of this clonotype. The chain has TRBV28 and TRBJ1-4; 9 bases agree with TRBD1. V shed 3 bases and J 7 bases; nucleotides not matched to a gene: 9. Germline loops: CDR1 MDHEN, CDR2 SYDVKM. CDR3 size: 16 residues. In DNA form, the CDR3 reads TGTGCCAGCAGTTTTACAGGGGGCGGCTTGGTTGAAAAACTGTTTTTT. Residues: CASSFTGGGLVEKLFF.

The chain has TRBV9 and TRBJ2-6; D may be TRBD2 (5 bases). Trimming left V 7 bases short and J 0 bases short, with 17 bases between. Germline CDR1 reads SGDLS; CDR2 reads YYNGEE. The CDR3 length is 17 residues. The CDR3 DNA reads TGTGCCAGCGGCCCCACGAGGGCCCGCTCTGGGGCCAACGTCCTGACTTTC. Amino acids: CASGPTRARSGANVLTF. Combining the CDR3 with reference TRBV9 and TRBJ2-6 gives the whole variable domain DSGVTQTPKHLITATGQRVTLRCSPRSGDLSVYWYQQSLDQGLQFLIQYYNGEERAKGNILERFSAQQFPDLHSELNLSSLELGDSALYFCASGPTRARSGANVLTFGAGSRLTVL.

This clonotype was counted between two and nine times. J is TRBJ1-1 and V is TRBV7-9, with TRBD1 as a possible D gene (5 bases). Germline V gene sequence: CDR1 SEHNR, CDR2 FQNEAQ (reference sequence). The V gene lost 5 bases and the J gene lost 8 bases, with 12 bases spanning the gap. CDR3 length equals 12 residues. The CDR3 sequence is CASSRGPLEAFF. The CDR3 nucleotides are TGTGCCAGCAGCAGGGGTCCCCTGGAAGCTTTCTTT.